Shown below are 31 T cell receptor beta chains from a single sample sequenced in a study of post-analysis software for immune sequencing data. Study-wide points: Comparison of patients with controls showed a handful of TRBV segments more frequent in patients, TRBV5-6, TRBV5-1 and TRBV20-1 among them.

Their recognized antigens are unknown. Researchers reported that TCR beta cDNA libraries carried unique molecular identifiers. MiXCR was run by TCRdb on the PCR reads, yielding one entry per CDR3 protein. The sample consists of more than 500,000 distinct CDR3 sequences, under 40% of them appearing once. The sample consisted of blood. The receptors shown here come from a girl aged 2 to 17 with multiple sclerosis.

The chain uses TRBV12-3 or TRBV12-4 and TRBJ2-3; D ambiguous. The CDR3 totals 13 residues. Trimming left V 4 bases short and J 2 bases short, with 7 bases between. CDR3 nucleotides: TGTGCCAGCAGTTCTCTGGACACAGATACGCAGTATTTT. This encodes CASSSLDTDTQYF.

The chain is built from TRBV6-5 and TRBJ2-1; D not resolved. Germline CDR1 reads MNHEY; CDR2 reads SVGAGI. Between the trimmed V and J ends, which lost 7 bases and 6 bases, there was a span of 22 bases. This CDR3 comprises 16 residues. CDR3 DNA: TGTGCCAGCACCCGATTTGGAGTTAGGGCCTGCAATGAGCAGTTCTTC. Protein sequence: CASTRFGVRACNEQFF.

The chain links TRBV7-9 to TRBJ2-3; D unclear. The germline V gene has CDR1 SEHNR and CDR2 FQNEAQ (reference sequence). The CDR3 loop spans 14 amino acids. Trimming pared 2 bases from V and 4 bases from J, leaving 10 bases between. The CDR3 region is CASSLSGSSDTQYF. The CDR3 DNA is TGTGCCAGCAGCTTATCCGGATCGTCAGATACGCAGTATTTT.

As to this clonotype: Being one base from a much bigger clone, this may be a read error. The chain has TRBV24-1 and TRBJ2-1, with D perhaps matching TRBD2 (5 bases). Germline V gene sequence: CDR1 KGHDR, CDR2 SFDVKD. V was trimmed by 4 bases and J by 7 bases, leaving 16 bases between them. This CDR3 has 15 amino acids. The CDR3 sequence: CATSESSNFGNEQFF. The CDR3 region has the DNA TGTGCCACCAGTGAGTCTAGCAATTTTGGAAATGAGCAGTTCTTC.

The V and J genes are TRBV7-2 and TRBJ2-3; 10 bases align to TRBD2. The germline CDR1 and CDR2 sequences are SGHTA and FQGNSA. V dropped 6 bases and J dropped 3; count of bases not matched to a gene: 6. The CDR3 sequence is 15 residues long. CDR3 sequence (DNA): TGTGCCAGCAGTCGGGAAGCGGGGGGGACAGATACGCAGTATTTT. Encoded protein: CASSREAGGTDTQYF.

J is TRBJ2-3 and V is TRBV5-1; a possible D gene is TRBD2 (7 bases). Trimming cost V 4 bases and J 0 bases, with 15 bases left between them. The CDR3 totals 16 residues. CDR1 is SGHRS and CDR2 is YFSETQ in the germline V gene. CDR3 in amino acids: CASSIGQRGSTDTQYF. As DNA, the CDR3 is TGCGCCAGCAGCATTGGACAGCGGGGCAGCACAGATACGCAGTATTTT. Full variable domain (rest looked up from reference TRBV5-1 and TRBJ2-3): KAGVTQTPRYLIKTRGQQVTLSCSPISGHRSVSWYQQTPGQGLQFLFEYFSETQRNKGNFPGRFSGRQFSNSRSEMNVSTLELGDSALYLCASSIGQRGSTDTQYFGPGTRLTVL.

This clonotype turned up a few times. This chain connects TRBV10-3 to TRBJ2-3; the match to TRBD2 covers 9 bases. J gave up 0 bases and V 5 bases, and 9 bases lay outside the gene matches. The CDR3 is 17 amino acids. Germline CDR1 reads ENHRY; CDR2 reads SYGVKD. The CDR3 nucleotides are TGTGCCATCAGTCGCGGGGGGGACTACCAAAGCACAGATACGCAGTATTTT. The encoded protein is CAISRGGDYQSTDTQYF.

The V gene is TRBV12-3 or TRBV12-4, the J gene TRBJ1-1; D is undetermined. The CDR3 contains 12 residues. The V and J ends lost 8 bases and 7 bases respectively, with 14 bases between them. The CDR3 region has the DNA TGTGCCAGCCTCGGCCAGACGTATGAAGCTTTCTTT. Protein product: CASLGQTYEAFF.

For this clonotype: With a much larger clone just one base away, this may be a read error. The chain carries TRBV29-1 and TRBJ2-7; D is tentatively TRBD1 or TRBD2 (5 bases each). CDR1 is SQVTM, CDR2 ANQGSEA, per germline. Trimming shortened V by 2 bases and J by 12 bases, and 17 bases separated the two germline ends. The CDR3 is made up of 12 amino acids. The CDR3 coding sequence is TGCAGCGTTGAACGGGGCGCAGAGACCCGGTACTTC. It encodes CSVERGAETRYF.

The chain joins TRBV29-1 to TRBJ2-5; the match to TRBD2 covers 9 bases. This CDR3 contains 15 residues. The ends lost 8 bases at V and 0 bases at J; junction bases unmatched: 10. Germline V gene data show CDR1 as SQVTM and CDR2 as ANQGSEA. The CDR3 protein is CSPWGVAGDQETQYF. The DNA for the CDR3 is TGCAGCCCTTGGGGAGTAGCGGGGGACCAAGAGACCCAGTACTTC. Complete variable domain (other parts from reference TRBV29-1 and TRBJ2-5): SAVISQKPSRDICQRGTSLTIQCQVDSQVTMMFWYRQQPGQSLTLIATANQGSEATYESGFVIDKFPISRPNLTFSTLTVSNMSPEDSSIYLCSPWGVAGDQETQYFGPGTRLLVL.

This clonotype was counted a few times. The chain carries TRBV5-1 and TRBJ2-6; 12 nucleotides match TRBD2. The CDR3 covers 20 residues. The trim removed 0 bases at V and 0 bases at J, leaving 7 bases unmatched. Per the germline V gene, CDR1 is SGHRS and CDR2 is YFSETQ. CDR3 coding DNA: TGCGCCAGCAGCTTGGAGCTAGCGGGGGGGCCCATCTCTGGGGCCAACGTCCTGACTTTC. Its protein product is CASSLELAGGPISGANVLTF.

This clonotype was found a few times. The V call is TRBV5-1, the J call TRBJ1-1; D ambiguous. Trimming removed 4 bases at V and 1 base at J, with 17 bases between. The CDR3 totals 16 residues. Germline V CDR1 and CDR2: SGHRS, YFSETQ. The CDR3 is CASSLTTISRNTEAFF. CDR3 DNA sequence: TGCGCCAGCAGCCTAACCACAATTTCGAGGAACACTGAAGCTTTCTTT.

V and J are TRBV18 and TRBJ1-5, with D maybe TRBD1 (5 bases). Trimming left V 0 bases short and J 5 bases short, with 8 bases between. CDR1 is KGHSH, CDR2 LQKENI, per germline. This CDR3 has 14 residues. The CDR3 region has the DNA TGTGCCAGCTCACCACCGGGAGGGGATCAGCCCCAGCATTTT. It specifies CASSPPGGDQPQHF.

V and J are TRBV20-1 and TRBJ2-3; a weak D match, TRBD1 (5 bases). Germline V gene lookup returns CDR1 DFQATT and CDR2 SNEGSKA (reference sequence). CDR3 length equals 13 residues. Trimming pared 3 bases from V and 5 bases from J, leaving 12 bases between. CDR3 bases: TGCAGTGCTAGTATGGGGCTGGGAGATACGCAGTATTTT. The encoded protein is CSASMGLGDTQYF.

This clonotype was observed once. This rearrangement joins TRBV2 to TRBJ2-6; tentatively, D is TRBD1 or TRBD2 (5 bases each). The germline gives CDR1 SNHLY, CDR2 FYNNEI. Between the trimmed V and J ends, which lost 11 bases and 2 bases, there was a span of 13 bases. The CDR3 is 14 residues long. The CDR3 DNA reads as TGTGCCTCCGGGGCGGTGGCTGGGGCCAACGTCCTGACTTTC. Translating gives CASGAVAGANVLTF.

The chain is built from TRBV2 and TRBJ2-7, with D tentatively TRBD1 (5 bases). V shed 6 bases and J shed 1 base, with 16 bases lying between them. This CDR3 contains 15 residues. Germline V gene lookup returns CDR1 SNHLY and CDR2 FYNNEI. The CDR3 nucleotides are TGTGCCAGCAGGGACCCGCTCCAGGGTTCCTACGAGCAGTACTTC. As protein: CASRDPLQGSYEQYF.

The J gene is TRBJ2-7, the V gene TRBV29-1; TRBD2 might be the D (6 bases). Germline CDR1 SQVTM, CDR2 ANQGSEA. The V and J ends lost 1 base and 7 bases respectively, with 17 bases between them. The CDR3 covers 14 residues. The CDR3 loop reads CSVEGGAIGSEQYF. CDR3 bases: TGCAGCGTTGAAGGTGGGGCGATCGGGAGTGAGCAGTACTTC.

The CDR3 spells CAISDDLSLNYGYTF. CDR3 in DNA: TGTGCCATCAGTGATGACCTCTCCCTTAACTATGGCTACACCTTC. The chain joins TRBV10-3 to TRBJ1-2; the D is unclear. Looked up from germline, CDR1 is ENHRY and CDR2 is SYGVKD. Trimming took off 3 bases at V and 1 base at J, with 12 bases between the two ends. The CDR3 length is 15 residues.

The chain couples TRBV2 to TRBJ2-4; 8 bases map to TRBD2. The CDR3 consists of 14 residues. Germline V lookup: CDR1 SNHLY, CDR2 FYNNEI. V lost 3 bases to trimming and J lost 7 bases; unmatched junction nucleotides: 5. Here the CDR3 reads CASSDELAANIQYF. CDR3 coding DNA: TGTGCCAGCAGTGATGAACTAGCGGCTAACATTCAGTACTTC. Together with reference TRBV2 and TRBJ2-4, the CDR3 gives the full variable domain: EPEVTQTPSHQVTQMGQEVILRCVPISNHLYFYWYRQILGQKVEFLVSFYNNEISEKSEIFDDQFSVERPDGSNFTLKIRSTKLEDSAMYFCASSDELAANIQYFGAGTRLSVL.

The J gene is TRBJ1-1, the V gene TRBV28; TRBD1 aligns across 7 bases. Trimming cost V 6 bases and J 0 bases; bases outside gene matches: 4. The germline V gene has CDR1 MDHEN and CDR2 SYDVKM. This CDR3 spans 14 amino acids. CDR3 sequence (DNA): TGTGCCAGCAGACTCGACAGGGTGAACACTGAAGCTTTCTTT. It is translated as CASRLDRVNTEAFF.

The V gene is TRBV6-6, the J gene TRBJ1-1; no clear D. Looked up from germline, CDR1 is MNHNY and CDR2 is SVGAGI (reference sequence). The ends were cut back, 5 bases at V and 1 base at J, with 11 bases in the middle. The CDR3 is 14 amino acids. CDR3 residues: CASSNNPGNTEAFF. Here the CDR3 DNA reads TGTGCCAGCAGTAATAACCCAGGGAACACTGAAGCTTTCTTT.

The gene calls are TRBV27 and TRBJ2-7; perhaps D is TRBD1 or TRBD2 (5 bases each). The germline CDR1 and CDR2 sequences are MNHEY and SMNVEV (reference sequence). The CDR3 runs to 12 residues. The CDR3 DNA follows: TGTGTCAGTGGGGGAGACTCCTACGAGCAGTACTTC. Encoded protein: CVSGGDSYEQYF.

This clonotype was counted between two and nine times. This sequence joins TRBV10-3 and TRBJ2-1, with 10 positions matching TRBD2. Germline CDR1 and CDR2: ENHRY and SYGVKD. CDR3 length: 15 residues. Trimming took 3 bases from V and 9 from J; bases not matched to a gene: 8. The CDR3 region is CAISDERGGGIEQFF. CDR3 DNA sequence: TGTGCCATCAGTGATGAGCGGGGGGGAGGTATTGAGCAGTTCTTC.

V and J are TRBV20-1 and TRBJ1-3; perhaps TRBD1 as D (5 bases). V lost 5 bases, J lost 0 bases, and 11 bases lay in between. Germline V gene lookup returns CDR1 DFQATT and CDR2 SNEGSKA (reference sequence). The CDR3 is 14 amino acids. The CDR3 DNA is TGCAGTGCTTCTGACAGCCGCTCTGGAAACACCATATATTTT. Translating it yields CSASDSRSGNTIYF.

This clonotype turned up a few times. The V call is TRBV29-1, the J call TRBJ2-1, with D possibly TRBD2 on 6 matching bases. Trimming removed 2 bases at V and 0 bases at J, with 14 bases between. CDR3 size: 16 residues. Germline assignment: CDR1 SQVTM and CDR2 ANQGSEA. Here the CDR3 reads CSVEPLAGSSYNEQFF. The CDR3 coding sequence is TGCAGCGTTGAACCCCTAGCCGGGAGCTCCTACAATGAGCAGTTCTTC.

This clonotype has only a few counts. V is TRBV29-1 and J is TRBJ1-1, with unresolved D. Germline V gene sequence: CDR1 SQVTM, CDR2 ANQGSEA. V was cut by 6 bases and J by 0 bases, with 11 bases left in between. The CDR3 spans 13 residues. The CDR3 nucleotides are TGCAGCGTGGAGGACGGGATGAACACTGAAGCTTTCTTT. Translated, it gives CSVEDGMNTEAFF. The full variable domain, completed using reference TRBV29-1 and TRBJ1-1, is SAVISQKPSRDICQRGTSLTIQCQVDSQVTMMFWYRQQPGQSLTLIATANQGSEATYESGFVIDKFPISRPNLTFSTLTVSNMSPEDSSIYLCSVEDGMNTEAFFGQGTRLTVV.

This chain uses TRBV6-2 or TRBV6-3 with TRBJ2-7; D perhaps matches TRBD1 (6 bases). V shed 3 bases and J shed 3 bases, with 21 bases lying between them. This CDR3 region has 17 residues. Germline V gene sequence: CDR1 MNHEY, CDR2 SVGEGT. The CDR3 region is CASSYALQGNLVYEQYF. The CDR3 nucleotides read TGTGCCAGCAGTTATGCTCTACAGGGAAATTTAGTCTACGAGCAGTACTTC.

This sequence joins TRBV11-3 and TRBJ2-3; D may be TRBD2 (5 bases). Germline CDR1 and CDR2: SGHNT and YENEEA. This CDR3 has 13 amino acids. V was cut by 6 bases and J by 6 bases, with 13 bases left in between. The CDR3 DNA follows: TGTGCCAGCAGGCCGACCGGGGAGGATACGCAGTATTTT. Encoded protein: CASRPTGEDTQYF.

This chain connects TRBV5-1 to TRBJ2-5, with D perhaps matching TRBD2 (5 bases). Per the germline V gene, CDR1 is SGHRS and CDR2 is YFSETQ. V was cut by 0 bases and J by 8 bases, with 11 bases left in between. The CDR3 has 13 amino acids. DNA for the CDR3: TGCGCCAGCAGCTTGGGGGAGCTAGAAACCCAGTACTTC. It encodes CASSLGELETQYF.

As to this clonotype: Just one base apart from a much larger clone, this may be a read error. The gene calls are TRBV7-6 and TRBJ2-1; D possibly corresponds to TRBD2 (7 bases). The CDR3 consists of 17 residues. Trimming left V 5 bases short and J 8 bases short, with 25 bases between. Germline V lookup: CDR1 SGHVS, CDR2 FNYEAQ. In DNA, the CDR3 is TGTGCCAGCAGCCTCCCGGGGGAGTGGGGGGGCAAGTATGAGCAGTTCTTC. It is translated as CASSLPGEWGGKYEQFF.

This clonotype was seen a handful of times. The rearrangement links TRBV20-1 to TRBJ2-1; D is ambiguous. The germline V gene has CDR1 DFQATT and CDR2 SNEGSKA (reference sequence). Trimming shortened V by 3 bases and J by 4 bases, and 13 bases separated the two germline ends. The CDR3 runs 14 residues. CDR3: CSASPTEWYNEQFF. In DNA form, the CDR3 reads TGCAGTGCTAGCCCCACCGAGTGGTACAATGAGCAGTTCTTC.